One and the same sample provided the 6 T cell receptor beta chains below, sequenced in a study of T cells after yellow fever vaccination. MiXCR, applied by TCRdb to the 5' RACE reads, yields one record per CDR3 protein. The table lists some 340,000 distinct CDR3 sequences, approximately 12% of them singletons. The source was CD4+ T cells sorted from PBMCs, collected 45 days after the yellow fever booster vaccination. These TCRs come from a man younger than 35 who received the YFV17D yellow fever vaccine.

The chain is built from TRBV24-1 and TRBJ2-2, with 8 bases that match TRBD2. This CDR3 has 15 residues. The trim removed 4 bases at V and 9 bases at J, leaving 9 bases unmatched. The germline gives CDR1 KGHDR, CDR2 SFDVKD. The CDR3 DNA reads TGTGCCACCAGTGAAGAGGGACTAGTGAGCCGGGAGCTGTTTTTT. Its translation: CATSEEGLVSRELFF.

The CDR3 sequence: CASSLGFNTEAFF. The CDR3 DNA sequence: TGTGCCAGCAGCTTGGGCTTCAACACTGAAGCTTTCTTT. V gene TRBV7-8 combines with J gene TRBJ1-1; D not certain. Per germline, CDR1 SGHVS and CDR2 FQNEAQ. Trimming shortened V by 3 bases and J by 2 bases, and 7 bases separated the two germline ends. The CDR3 consists of 13 residues.

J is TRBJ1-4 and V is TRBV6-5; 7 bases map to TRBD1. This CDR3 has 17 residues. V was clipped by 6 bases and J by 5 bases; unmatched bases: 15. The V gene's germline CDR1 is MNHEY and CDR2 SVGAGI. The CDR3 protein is CASSTGRQGSPNEKLFF. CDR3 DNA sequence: TGTGCCAGCAGCACTGGTCGACAGGGAAGTCCAAATGAAAAACTGTTTTTT.

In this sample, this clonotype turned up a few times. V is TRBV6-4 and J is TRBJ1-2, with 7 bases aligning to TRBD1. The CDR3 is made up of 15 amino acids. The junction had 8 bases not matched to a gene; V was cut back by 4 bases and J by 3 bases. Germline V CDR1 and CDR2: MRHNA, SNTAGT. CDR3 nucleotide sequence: TGTGCCAGCAGTGCTTCGACAGGGCGGTACTATGGCTACACCTTC. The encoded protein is CASSASTGRYYGYTF.

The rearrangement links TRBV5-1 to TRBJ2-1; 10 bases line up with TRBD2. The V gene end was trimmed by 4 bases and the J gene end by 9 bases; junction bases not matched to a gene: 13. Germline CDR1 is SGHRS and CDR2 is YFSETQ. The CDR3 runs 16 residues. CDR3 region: CASSPRPAGGPGEQFF. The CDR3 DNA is TGCGCCAGCAGCCCACGGCCAGCGGGGGGGCCGGGTGAGCAGTTCTTC.

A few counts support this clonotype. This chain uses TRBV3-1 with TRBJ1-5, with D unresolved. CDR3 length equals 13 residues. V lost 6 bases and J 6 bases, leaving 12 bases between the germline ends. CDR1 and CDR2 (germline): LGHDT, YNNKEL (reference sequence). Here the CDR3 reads CASSLEGIQPQHF. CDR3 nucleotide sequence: TGTGCCAGCAGTCTAGAAGGGATTCAGCCCCAGCATTTT.